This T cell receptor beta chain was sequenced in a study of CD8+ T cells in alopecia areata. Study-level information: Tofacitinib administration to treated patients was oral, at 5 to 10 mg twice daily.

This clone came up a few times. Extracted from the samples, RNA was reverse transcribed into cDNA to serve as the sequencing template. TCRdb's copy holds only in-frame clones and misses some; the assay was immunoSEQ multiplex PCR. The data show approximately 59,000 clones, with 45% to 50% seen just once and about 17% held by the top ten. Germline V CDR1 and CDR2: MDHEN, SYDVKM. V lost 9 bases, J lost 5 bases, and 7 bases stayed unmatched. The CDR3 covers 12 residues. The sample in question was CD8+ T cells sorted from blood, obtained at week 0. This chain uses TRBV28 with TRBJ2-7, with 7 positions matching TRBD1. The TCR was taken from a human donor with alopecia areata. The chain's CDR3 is CASWDSINEQYF. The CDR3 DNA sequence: TGTGCCAGTTGGGACAGCATCAACGAGCAGTACTTC.